Reported below is one T cell receptor beta chain. The data are from a study of blood T cell repertoires in COVID-19. Study information: Some COVID-19 samples were acute and others convalescent; all came from the United States, Italy and Spain. Sources were T cells, B-cell-depleted T cells, or PBMCs; the material itself was cDNA or gDNA.

V shed 3 bases and J 3 bases; nucleotides not matched to a gene: 7. The germline CDR1 and CDR2 sequences are SGHNT and YYREEE (reference sequence). This CDR3 is built from 16 residues. In the original workflow: Estimates of nucleated cell counts were drawn from the amplification of reference gene primers. Method: immunoSEQ multiplex PCR; TCRdb's copy keeps in-frame clones and lacks some. Clone size and the V and J calls come from that table; the DNA yielded D and trimming. The table records nearly 400,000 clones, roughly 89% of them present only once. This receptor was obtained from a woman in her 30s who had recovered from COVID-19. The chain employs TRBV5-4 and TRBJ2-1; 9 nucleotides agree with TRBD2. The sample was PBMCs or T cells enriched from blood (not recorded which). CDR3 nucleotides: TGTGCCAGCAGCTCCATAGCGGGAGCGAACTACAATGAGCAGTTCTTC. Its translation: CASSSIAGANYNEQFF.